A single sample gave rise to the 17 T cell receptor beta chains below, sequenced in a study of blood T cells in healthy people across ages. Primers used in a second PCR of roughly 6 to 12 cycles were a sample-barcoded 5' primer and a J-beta primer mix. TCRdb itself ran the 5' RACE reads through MiXCR, one entry per CDR3 protein. Here the sample spans roughly 2 million distinct CDR3 sequences, 49% being singletons. Sequencing was carried out using blood. The receptors shown here come from a woman between 35 and 50 years old in good health.

J is TRBJ2-4 and V is TRBV28; a possible D gene is TRBD2 (6 bases). Germline V gene sequence: CDR1 MDHEN, CDR2 SYDVKM. The CDR3 length is 14 residues. V shed 8 bases and J shed 7 bases, with 18 bases lying between them. CDR3 coding DNA: TGTGCCAGCGGTTCCTACGGGACTGCGAACATTCAGTACTTC. Its protein is CASGSYGTANIQYF.

V usage is TRBV5-1 and J usage is TRBJ2-3; D ambiguous. Trimming took off 0 bases at V and 0 bases at J, with 8 bases between the two ends. CDR3 size: 15 residues. CDR1 and CDR2 from the germline V gene are SGHRS and YFSETQ. The CDR3 region is CASSLARRSTDTQYF. The CDR3 nucleotides read TGCGCCAGCAGCTTGGCTAGACGAAGCACAGATACGCAGTATTTT. The full variable domain, rest sourced from reference TRBV5-1 and TRBJ2-3, is KAGVTQTPRYLIKTRGQQVTLSCSPISGHRSVSWYQQTPGQGLQFLFEYFSETQRNKGNFPGRFSGRQFSNSRSEMNVSTLELGDSALYLCASSLARRSTDTQYFGPGTRLTVL.

This clonotype has a handful of counts. The chain combines TRBV2 with TRBJ2-7, with TRBD1 as a possible D gene (5 bases). The CDR3 length is 15 residues. CDR1 and CDR2 from the germline V gene are SNHLY and FYNNEI. V was trimmed by 6 bases and J by 6 bases, leaving 21 bases between them. The CDR3 nucleotides read TGTGCCAGCAGATCATCAGGGAAACTCTTTGGCGAGCAGTACTTC. It yields the protein CASRSSGKLFGEQYF.

The chain is built from TRBV7-8 and TRBJ2-5; TRBD2 agrees at 11 bases. With V trimmed by 7 bases and J by 0 bases, 16 bases remained unmatched. The CDR3 length is 19 residues. Looked up from germline, CDR1 is SGHVS and CDR2 is FQNEAQ. The CDR3 region is CASNTLAGVYRVDQETQYF. The CDR3 DNA is TGTGCCAGCAACACACTAGCGGGGGTCTATAGGGTAGACCAAGAGACCCAGTACTTC. Variable domain in full (rest from reference TRBV7-8 and TRBJ2-5): GAGVSQSPRYKVAKRGQDVALRCDPISGHVSLFWYQQALGQGPEFLTYFQNEAQLDKSGLPSDRFFAERPEGSVSTLKIQRTQQEDSAVYLCASNTLAGVYRVDQETQYFGPGTRLLVL.

This clonotype was picked up a small number of times. The chain carries TRBV7-2 and TRBJ2-5; D may be TRBD2 (6 bases). The CDR3 has 14 residues. V gave up 1 base and J gave up 5 bases, with 11 bases separating them. The germline gives CDR1 SGHTA, CDR2 FQGNSA. Here the CDR3 reads CASSLDTSSETQYF. The CDR3 bases are TGTGCCAGCAGCTTAGACACTAGCTCTGAGACCCAGTACTTC.

V and J are TRBV24-1 and TRBJ2-2; 10 bases line up with TRBD1. The germline CDR1 and CDR2 sequences are KGHDR and SFDVKD. CDR3 length: 15 amino acids. V shed 6 bases, J shed 5 bases, and the junction held 5 bases outside the gene matches. CDR3 bases: TGTGCCACCAGTCCAGACAGGGGGCTTACCGGGGAGCTGTTTTTT. As protein: CATSPDRGLTGELFF.

The chain is built from TRBV7-2 and TRBJ2-1; TRBD2 aligns across 9 bases. The ends lost 3 bases at V and 10 bases at J; junction bases unmatched: 7. The CDR3 totals 14 residues. The germline CDR1 and CDR2 sequences are SGHTA and FQGNSA. CDR3 protein: CASSFSGGPGEQFF. CDR3 nucleotide sequence: TGTGCCAGCAGCTTCAGCGGGGGGCCAGGAGAGCAGTTCTTC.

The genes are TRBV7-8 and TRBJ2-1, with 7 bases aligning to TRBD1. The CDR3 is 13 residues long. Germline V gene sequence: CDR1 SGHVS, CDR2 FQNEAQ. Trimming at V came to 9 bases and at J to 10 bases, leaving 12 bases not matched to a gene. CDR3 loop: CASSWDSTYEQFF. DNA of the CDR3: TGTGCCAGTTCTTGGGACAGTACCTACGAGCAGTTCTTC.

The sample holds a few counts of this clonotype. The chain is built from TRBV2 and TRBJ2-6; no clear D. Deletions cut 3 bases from V and 0 bases from J, with 12 bases between. This CDR3 is 17 amino acids long. Germline V gene data show CDR1 as SNHLY and CDR2 as FYNNEI. CDR3 amino acids: CASSEMGPRSGANVLTF. CDR3 in DNA: TGTGCCAGCAGTGAGATGGGCCCGCGCTCTGGGGCCAACGTCCTGACTTTC.

The rearrangement links TRBV6-1 to TRBJ2-5; perhaps TRBD1 as D (5 bases). The assigned J gene may be wrong: the sequence end matches TRBJ2-7 better. Germline loops: CDR1 MNHNS, CDR2 SASEGT. The CDR3 is 14 residues long. CDR3 protein: CASSEAGQRYEQYF. CDR3 sequence (DNA): TGTGCCAGCAGTGAAGCGGGGCAGCGCTACGAGCAGTACTTC.

This clonotype was counted between two and nine times. The chain employs TRBV7-2 and TRBJ2-7, with TRBD2 identical over 8 bases. CDR1 SGHTA and CDR2 FQGNSA come from the germline V gene. V lost 2 bases and J lost 4; bases outside the gene matches: 13. This CDR3 has 17 residues. The CDR3 region has the DNA TGTGCCAGCAGCTTAAGTAGTACGGGAGGGGCGTCTTACGAGCAGTACTTC. Translating it yields CASSLSSTGGASYEQYF.

This clonotype was counted a few times. This chain uses TRBV10-3 with TRBJ2-3, with D possibly matching TRBD1 (6 bases). V gave up 7 bases and J gave up 3 bases, with 11 bases separating them. The CDR3 has 13 residues. Germline CDR1 reads ENHRY; CDR2 reads SYGVKD. This CDR3 reads CAITRDITDTQYF. Here the CDR3 DNA reads TGTGCCATCACCCGGGACATAACAGATACGCAGTATTTT.

The CDR3 reads CASATGVGYEQYF. In DNA, the CDR3 is TGCGCCAGCGCGACAGGGGTGGGATACGAGCAGTACTTC. V usage is TRBV4-3 and J usage is TRBJ2-7; 8 bases align to TRBD1. The CDR3 extends over 13 amino acids. Germline-derived CDR1 and CDR2 are LGHNA and YSLEER. With V trimmed by 8 bases and J by 4 bases, 7 bases remained unmatched.

The chain recombines TRBV5-5 with TRBJ2-5; no definite D call. The V gene's germline CDR1 is SGHKS and CDR2 YYEKEE (reference sequence). Trimming shortened V by 0 bases and J by 6 bases, and 9 bases separated the two germline ends. This CDR3 comprises 13 residues. In DNA form, the CDR3 reads TGTGCCAGCAGCTTGGGCCCCACCCAGACCCAGTACTTC. The encoded protein is CASSLGPTQTQYF.

Only a few counts were recorded for this clonotype. V usage is TRBV5-1 and J usage is TRBJ2-1; D unresolved. Germline lookup yields CDR1 SGHRS and CDR2 YFSETQ. Trimming cost V 0 bases and J 4 bases, with 8 bases left between them. The CDR3 runs to 14 residues. Here the CDR3 reads CASSLAVPYNEQFF. DNA of the CDR3: TGCGCCAGCAGCTTGGCCGTCCCTTACAATGAGCAGTTCTTC. Looking up the rest from reference TRBV5-1 and TRBJ2-1 gives the full variable domain: KAGVTQTPRYLIKTRGQQVTLSCSPISGHRSVSWYQQTPGQGLQFLFEYFSETQRNKGNFPGRFSGRQFSNSRSEMNVSTLELGDSALYLCASSLAVPYNEQFFGPGTRLTVL.

The chain combines TRBV24-1 with TRBJ2-3; D is unclear. Germline V gene lookup returns CDR1 KGHDR and CDR2 SFDVKD. V lost 6 bases to trimming and J lost 2 bases, with 11 bases between them. This CDR3 has 14 residues. This CDR3 reads CATSLGSNTDTQYF. The CDR3 region has the DNA TGTGCCACCAGTTTGGGAAGCAACACAGATACGCAGTATTTT.

The chain's CDR3 is CASSYSRTREDEQFF. The CDR3 nucleotides are TGTGCCAGCAGTTACTCTCGGACTAGAGAGGATGAGCAGTTCTTC. The rearrangement joins TRBV6-6 to TRBJ2-1; TRBD2 matches at 7 bases. CDR1 MNHNY and CDR2 SVGAGI come from the germline V gene (reference sequence). The CDR3 runs 15 residues. Unmatched junction bases numbered 7, after V lost 0 bases and J lost 8 bases.